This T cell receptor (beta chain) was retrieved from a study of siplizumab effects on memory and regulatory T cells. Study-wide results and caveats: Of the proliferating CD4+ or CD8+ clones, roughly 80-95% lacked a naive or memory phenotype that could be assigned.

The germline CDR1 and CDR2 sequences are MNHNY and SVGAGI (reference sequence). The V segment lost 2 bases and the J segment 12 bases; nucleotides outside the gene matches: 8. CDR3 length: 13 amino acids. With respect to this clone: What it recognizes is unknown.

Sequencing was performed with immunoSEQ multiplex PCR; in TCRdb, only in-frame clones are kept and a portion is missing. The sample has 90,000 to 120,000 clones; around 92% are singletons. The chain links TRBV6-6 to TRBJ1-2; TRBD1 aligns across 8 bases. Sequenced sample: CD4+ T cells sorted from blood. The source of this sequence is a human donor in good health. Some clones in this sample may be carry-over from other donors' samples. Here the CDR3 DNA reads TGTGCCAGCAGTTACGGACAGGGAGGTATCGACACCTTC. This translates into CASSYGQGGIDTF.